The 18 T cell receptor beta chains listed next were all sequenced from one sample in a study of cytomegalovirus exposure and HLA in healthy donors. 13 Jbeta primers and 60 Vbeta primers were used for the PCR. This table comes from immunoSEQ multiplex PCR, and its TCRdb copy is limited to in-frame clones, with some not included. Among around 210,000 clones listed, roughly 81% were seen once. The sample was PBMCs. Receptors originate from a girl aged 2 to 10 in good health and CMV-seronegative.

This clone was seen a single time. V gene TRBV6-1 combines with J gene TRBJ2-7; D is uncertain. Between the trimmed V and J ends, which lost 8 bases and 0 bases, there was a span of 14 bases. In germline, CDR1 is MNHNS, CDR2 SASEGT. The CDR3 length is 14 residues. DNA for the CDR3: TGTGCCAGCCGCCTCAGCCTAGACTCCTACGAGCAGTACTTC. Residues: CASRLSLDSYEQYF.

This chain uses TRBV27 with TRBJ2-7, with 7 bases aligning to TRBD1. The CDR3 length is 13 residues. The V segment lost 7 bases and the J segment 5 bases; nucleotides outside the gene matches: 8. The germline CDR1 and CDR2 sequences are MNHEY and SMNVEV (reference sequence). This chain's CDR3 is CASKAPQGHEQYF. In nucleotides, the CDR3 is TGTGCCAGCAAGGCCCCACAGGGGCACGAGCAGTACTTC.

The chain joins TRBV5-1 to TRBJ2-7; D is perhaps TRBD1 (5 bases). Trimming cost V 4 bases and J 3 bases, with 8 bases left between them. Germline CDR1 and CDR2: SGHRS and YFSETQ. This CDR3 region has 12 residues. The CDR3 loop is CASSARDYEQYF. The DNA of the CDR3 is TGCGCCAGCAGCGCCAGGGACTACGAGCAGTACTTC.

The CDR3 reads CASNQKSGTYEQYF. The CDR3 nucleotides are TGTGCCAGCAATCAGAAGTCGGGGACCTACGAGCAGTACTTC. This chain uses TRBV6-6 with TRBJ2-7; a possible D gene is TRBD2 (5 bases). Trimming took off 7 bases at V and 2 bases at J, with 15 bases between the two ends. The CDR3 sequence is 14 residues long. From germline, CDR1 is MNHNY and CDR2 SVGAGI (reference sequence).

This sequence joins TRBV19 and TRBJ1-1; D is perhaps TRBD1 (6 bases). CDR1 LNHDA and CDR2 SQIVND come from the germline V gene (reference sequence). The CDR3 loop spans 14 amino acids. V gave up 4 bases and J gave up 0 bases, with 9 bases separating them. The CDR3 protein is CASSKGHLNTEAFF. CDR3 DNA sequence: TGTGCCAGTAGTAAGGGACACTTGAACACTGAAGCTTTCTTT.

The rearrangement uses TRBV5-1 and TRBJ2-2; 8 bases agree with TRBD1. Trimming took 0 bases from V and 1 from J; bases not matched to a gene: 11. The CDR3 extends over 19 amino acids. Germline V lookup: CDR1 SGHRS, CDR2 YFSETQ. CDR3 sequence reads: CASSLGLAGQGRNTGELFF. CDR3 in DNA: TGCGCCAGCAGCTTGGGGCTGGCCGGACAGGGTAGGAACACCGGGGAGCTGTTTTTT.

The chain joins TRBV2 to TRBJ1-6; D is unclear. This CDR3 contains 14 residues. The germline gives CDR1 SNHLY, CDR2 FYNNEI. The ends were cut back, 4 bases at V and 7 bases at J, with 11 bases in the middle. For the CDR3, the DNA is TGTGCCAGCAGTGTTGATTTGGGCAATTCACCCCTCCACTTT. The encoded protein is CASSVDLGNSPLHF.

CDR3 sequence: CASSRLGGDTDTQYF. In DNA, the CDR3 is TGTGCCAGCAGCAGGCTCGGGGGGGACACAGATACGCAGTATTTT. This rearrangement joins TRBV9 to TRBJ2-3; TRBD2 agrees at 8 bases. The CDR3 totals 15 residues. The germline V gene has CDR1 SGDLS and CDR2 YYNGEE. Trimming took 4 bases from V and 2 from J; bases not matched to a gene: 6.

The chain has TRBV29-1 and TRBJ1-2; D call uncertain. V was clipped by 2 bases and J by 0 bases, with 13 bases between them. Germline V CDR1 and CDR2: SQVTM, ANQGSEA. The CDR3 sequence is 15 residues long. Here the CDR3 reads CSVEIRPGTNYGYTF. The CDR3 DNA sequence: TGCAGCGTTGAAATAAGACCGGGGACTAACTATGGCTACACCTTC.

The chain employs TRBV5-1 and TRBJ2-1; TRBD2 might be the D (5 bases). Trimming took 4 bases from V and 5 from J, leaving 13 bases between them. Germline CDR1 and CDR2: SGHRS and YFSETQ. The CDR3 has 14 residues. CDR3 sequence: CASSLATGNNEQFF. In DNA, the CDR3 is TGCGCCAGCAGCCTAGCCACCGGGAACAATGAGCAGTTCTTC. The full variable domain, rest sourced from reference TRBV5-1 and TRBJ2-1, is KAGVTQTPRYLIKTRGQQVTLSCSPISGHRSVSWYQQTPGQGLQFLFEYFSETQRNKGNFPGRFSGRQFSNSRSEMNVSTLELGDSALYLCASSLATGNNEQFFGPGTRLTVL.

This chain links TRBV19 with TRBJ2-3; 7 bases align to TRBD2. J was trimmed by 6 bases and V by 0 bases; bases with no gene match: 3. The CDR3 has 14 amino acids. The germline CDR1 and CDR2 sequences are LNHDA and SQIVND (reference sequence). CDR3 sequence reads: CASSIEGGADTQYF. The DNA for the CDR3 is TGTGCCAGTAGTATAGAGGGAGGGGCGGATACGCAGTATTTT.

The V call is TRBV6-1, the J call TRBJ2-7; possible D gene TRBD2, 5 bases. The CDR3 has 15 amino acids. The germline V gene encodes CDR1 MNHNS and CDR2 SASEGT. Trimming removed 11 bases at V and 2 bases at J, with 22 bases between. CDR3 coding DNA: TGTGCCGGATCGGAAAGGGCCCTTAGCGCCTACGAGCAGTACTTC. Its translation: CAGSERALSAYEQYF.

CDR3 nucleotide sequence: TGTGCCAGCAGTTACACTGGACAGGGGAGACAGACCCAGTACTTC. Its translation: CASSYTGQGRQTQYF. This rearrangement joins TRBV6-5 to TRBJ2-5, with 9 bases identical to TRBD1. The V gene's germline CDR1 is MNHEY and CDR2 SVGAGI. The V and J ends lost 2 bases and 6 bases, in that order; junction bases with no gene match: 7. The CDR3 has 15 residues.

The chain combines TRBV7-9 with TRBJ1-5; 7 bases match TRBD1. In germline, CDR1 is SEHNR, CDR2 FQNEAQ (reference sequence). The junction had 6 bases not matched to a gene; V was cut back by 1 base and J by 0 bases. The CDR3 spans 17 residues. CDR3 sequence (DNA): TGTGCCAGCAGCTTAGGGCGGGGACAGTATAGCAATCAGCCCCAGCATTTT. Residues: CASSLGRGQYSNQPQHF. Filled out from reference TRBV7-9 and TRBJ1-5, the complete variable domain reads DTGVSQNPRHKITKRGQNVTFRCDPISEHNRLYWYRQTLGQGPEFLTYFQNEAQLEKSRLLSDRFSAERPKGSFSTLEIQRTEQGDSAMYLCASSLGRGQYSNQPQHFGDGTRLSIL.

As DNA, the CDR3 is TGCGCCACCAGGAAGGGGACAGGGGCCTACGAGCAGTACTTC. It translates to CATRKGTGAYEQYF. The chain combines TRBV5-1 with TRBJ2-7; 10 bases align to TRBD1. CDR3 length: 14 residues. CDR1 and CDR2 from the germline V gene are SGHRS and YFSETQ. J lost 2 bases, V lost 9 bases, and 8 bases had no gene match.

This clone was seen just once. The gene calls are TRBV7-9 and TRBJ1-1; D ambiguous. The germline CDR1 and CDR2 sequences are SEHNR and FQNEAQ (reference sequence). The CDR3 is 15 amino acids. The V gene lost 0 bases and the J gene lost 5 bases, with 13 bases spanning the gap. For the CDR3, the DNA is TGTGCCAGCAGCTTAGCGCGGGGTCGGAGTACTGAAGCTTTCTTT. Translated, it gives CASSLARGRSTEAFF.

The CDR3 sequence is CASSPGEGRNQPQHF. As DNA, the CDR3 is TGTGCCAGCTCACCAGGAGAGGGCCGGAATCAGCCCCAGCATTTT. The chain links TRBV18 to TRBJ1-5; D unresolved. Germline assignment: CDR1 KGHSH and CDR2 LQKENI. There are 15 residues in the CDR3. The V and J ends lost 2 bases and 4 bases respectively, with 12 bases between them.

This clone was observed a few times. CDR3 DNA sequence: TGTGCCAGCAGCCAATCCTTGGGCGGGGGGGCTGTCGAGCAGTACTTC. As protein: CASSQSLGGGAVEQYF. This sequence joins TRBV11-2 and TRBJ2-7; 9 bases fit TRBD2. Germline trimming cut 5 bases from V and 6 bases from J; bases unmatched to any gene: 14. Germline assignment: CDR1 SGHAT and CDR2 FQNNGV. The CDR3 is 16 amino acids.